These T cell receptor beta chains were read from a single sample in a study of blood T cell repertoires in COVID-19. Sequencing was performed with immunoSEQ multiplex PCR; in TCRdb, only in-frame clones are kept and a portion is missing. The sample has around 180,000 clones, more than 70% seen once; the top ten hold 2.5%. The sequencing input was peripheral blood. The receptors stem from a man aged 35-49 years with active or convalescent COVID-19. Both conserved end residues are part of each CDR3. The order of the fields is clone size, J gene, V gene, D gene, CDR3 protein, CDR3 DNA. D genes are given only for firm matches. Expanded clones get a size class; other rows say once, few or many, or leave the size out.

clone size: NA; J gene: TRBJ2-3; V gene: TRBV4-1; D gene: NA; CDR3 protein: CASSDARRSSTDTQYF; CDR3 DNA: TGCGCCAGCAGCGACGCTAGACGGTCTAGCACAGATACGCAGTATTTT
clone size: NA; J gene: TRBJ1-2; V gene: TRBV2; D gene: TRBD1; CDR3 protein: CASSNQGVVYGYTF; CDR3 DNA: TGTGCCAGCAGCAACCAGGGGGTGGTCTATGGCTACACCTTC
clone size: few; J gene: TRBJ1-6; V gene: TRBV4-3; D gene: NA; CDR3 protein: CASSQVGADSPLHF; CDR3 DNA: TGCGCCAGCAGCCAAGTGGGGGCCGATTCACCCCTCCACTTT
clone size: NA; J gene: TRBJ1-2; V gene: TRBV20-1; D gene: TRBD1; CDR3 protein: CSASTGTGRAYGYTF; CDR3 DNA: TGCAGTGCCAGTACGGGGACAGGGAGGGCTTATGGCTACACCTTC
clone size: NA; J gene: TRBJ2-3; V gene: TRBV4-1; D gene: NA; CDR3 protein: CASSQDLVGPDTQYF; CDR3 DNA: TGCGCCAGCAGCCAAGATCTCGTGGGGCCAGATACGCAGTATTTT
clone size: NA; J gene: TRBJ2-3; V gene: TRBV7-9; D gene: TRBD1; CDR3 protein: CASNPDRGFPDTQYF; CDR3 DNA: TGTGCCAGCAACCCCGACAGGGGATTTCCAGATACGCAGTATTTT
clone size: NA; J gene: TRBJ1-2; V gene: TRBV5-4; D gene: TRBD1; CDR3 protein: CASSPRTGIYGYTF; CDR3 DNA: TGTGCCAGCAGCCCCCGGACAGGGATCTATGGCTACACCTTC
clone size: NA; J gene: TRBJ2-1; V gene: TRBV11-3; D gene: TRBD2; CDR3 protein: CASSLGGGRDEQFF; CDR3 DNA: TGTGCCAGCAGCTTAGGCGGGGGGCGGGATGAGCAGTTCTTC
clone size: NA; J gene: TRBJ1-3; V gene: TRBV7-6; D gene: NA; CDR3 protein: CASSPGWGNTIYF; CDR3 DNA: TGTGCCAGCAGCCCGGGGTGGGGAAACACCATATATTTT
clone size: NA; J gene: TRBJ1-2; V gene: TRBV28; D gene: NA; CDR3 protein: CASSQGHYGYTF; CDR3 DNA: TGTGCCAGCAGTCAGGGTCACTATGGCTACACCTTC